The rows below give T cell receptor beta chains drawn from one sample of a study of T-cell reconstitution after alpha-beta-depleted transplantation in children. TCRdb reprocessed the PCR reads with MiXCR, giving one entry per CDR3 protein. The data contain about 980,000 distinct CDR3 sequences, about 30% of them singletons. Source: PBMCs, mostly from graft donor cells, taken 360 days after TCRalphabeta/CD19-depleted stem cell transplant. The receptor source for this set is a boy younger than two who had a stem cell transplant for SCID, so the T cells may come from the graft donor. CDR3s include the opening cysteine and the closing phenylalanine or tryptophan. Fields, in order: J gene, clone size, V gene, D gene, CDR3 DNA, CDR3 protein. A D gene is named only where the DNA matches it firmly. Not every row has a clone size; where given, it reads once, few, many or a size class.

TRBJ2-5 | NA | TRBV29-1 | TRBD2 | TGCAGCGTTGTTCCGACTAGCCGGGAGACCCAGTACTTC | CSVVPTSRETQYF
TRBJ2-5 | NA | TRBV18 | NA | TGTGCCAGCTCACCAGAGGCCGGCCGCGAGACCCAGTACTTC | CASSPEAGRETQYF
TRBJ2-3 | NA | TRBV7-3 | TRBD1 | TGTGCCAGCAGCCCCGGACAGGTGGGATCCCATACGCAGTATTTT | CASSPGQVGSHTQYF
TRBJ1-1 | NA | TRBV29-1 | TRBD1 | TGCAGCACCTCGACAGGGATCACTGAAGCTTTCTTT | CSTSTGITEAFF
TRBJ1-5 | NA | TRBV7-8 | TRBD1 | TGTGCCAGCAGCTTAGTGGGGACAGGGGGAAGGCAGCCCCAGCATTTT | CASSLVGTGGRQPQHF
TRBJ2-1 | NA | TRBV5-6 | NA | TGTGCCAGCAGCTTCTACGCTGAAGAGCAGTTCTTC | CASSFYAEEQFF
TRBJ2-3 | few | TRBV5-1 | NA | TGCGCCAGCAGCTTGGCTTACCCTACAGATACGCAGTATTTT | CASSLAYPTDTQYF
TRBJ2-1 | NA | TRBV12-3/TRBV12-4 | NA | TGTGCCAGCAGTCCACCGGGGGCCAACAATGAGCAGTTCTTC | CASSPPGANNEQFF
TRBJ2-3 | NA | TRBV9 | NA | TGTGCCAGCAGTCGACGCGGGGAGGGCACAGATACGCAGTATTTT | CASSRRGEGTDTQYF
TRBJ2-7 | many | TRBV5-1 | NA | TGCGCCAGCAGCTTGGTGGCCTCCGGGTCCTACGAGCAGTACTTC | CASSLVASGSYEQYF